What follows describes a single T cell receptor beta chain. Antigen: not known. V lost 1 base to trimming and J lost 0 bases, with 10 bases between them. Germline V CDR1 and CDR2: SGHVS, FQNEAQ. The CDR3 length is 16 residues. The PCR employed 60 Vbeta primers together with 13 Jbeta primers. Libraries were prepared by immunoSEQ multiplex PCR; TCRdb keeps only in-frame clonotypes and omits some of them. The table lists under 250,000 clones, less than 80% of them singletons. The data were obtained in a study of cytomegalovirus exposure and HLA in healthy donors. Overall study findings and caveats: An apparent linkage of common viral pathogens to several of the most significant clusters emerged in a later analysis. Donors were assumed by presence/absence analyses to have roughly uniform sequencing depth.

The chain uses TRBV7-8 and TRBJ1-3; no firm D call. The clonotype originates from a woman aged 25 to 39 in good health and CMV-seropositive. The sequencing input was PBMCs. The CDR3 is CASSLGIQLSGNTIYF. The CDR3 coding sequence is TGTGCCAGCAGCTTAGGCATACAGCTCTCTGGAAACACCATATATTTT.